The T cell receptor beta chain described here comes from a study of regulatory T cells in long-lasting Graves disease. V shed 2 bases and J shed 7 bases, with 12 bases lying between them. The CDR3 is made up of 14 amino acids. Time point here: persistent/refractory GD, antithyroid drugs over 5 years with positive TRAb. Researchers made the TCR library from RNA that was extracted from PBMCs. Findings of the study overall: TRBV28, TRBJ1-2 and TRBJ2-5 were favored in persistent disease.

Points on this clonotype: What it binds is unknown.

Building of the TCR beta libraries involved iRepertoire HTBI primers and Arm-PCR of CDR3 regions. TCRdb re-called the multiplex PCR reads with MiXCR, one entry per CDR3 protein. Of 450,000 or so distinct CDR3 sequences listed, 20% are singletons. The sequence came from a female donor with Graves disease. Material: peripheral blood mononuclear cells (PBMCs), obtained when the disease was refractory, from a patient treated with antithyroid drugs. This chain joins TRBV12-3 or TRBV12-4 and TRBJ2-1; D remains unclear. CDR3 loop: CASSLNGRLNEQFF. The CDR3 region has the DNA TGTGCCAGCAGTTTAAATGGGCGGCTTAATGAGCAGTTCTTC.